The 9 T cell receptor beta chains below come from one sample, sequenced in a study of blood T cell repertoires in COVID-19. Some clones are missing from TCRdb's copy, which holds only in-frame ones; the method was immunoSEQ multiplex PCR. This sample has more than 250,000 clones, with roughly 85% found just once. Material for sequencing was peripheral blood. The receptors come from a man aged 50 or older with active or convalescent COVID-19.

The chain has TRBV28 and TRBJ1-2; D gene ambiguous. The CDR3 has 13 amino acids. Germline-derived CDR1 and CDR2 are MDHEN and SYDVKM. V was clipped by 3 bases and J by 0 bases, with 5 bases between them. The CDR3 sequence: CASSFQSNYGYTF. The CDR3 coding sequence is TGTGCCAGCAGTTTTCAGTCTAACTATGGCTACACCTTC.

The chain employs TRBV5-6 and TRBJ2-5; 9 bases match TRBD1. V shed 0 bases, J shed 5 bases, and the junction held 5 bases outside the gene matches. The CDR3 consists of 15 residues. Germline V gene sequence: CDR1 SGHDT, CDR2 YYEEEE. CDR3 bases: TGTGCCAGCAGCTTGGTGGGACAGGGAGGCGAGACCCAGTACTTC. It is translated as CASSLVGQGGETQYF.

In DNA form, the CDR3 reads TGTGCCAGCAGCCAAGATCCCACTAGCGGAGAGACCCAGTACTTC. It is translated as CASSQDPTSGETQYF. The rearrangement joins TRBV4-2 to TRBJ2-5, with 8 bases that match TRBD2. V trimming: 0 bases; J trimming: 4 bases; junction bases outside the gene matches: 4. The CDR3 is made up of 15 amino acids. The germline V gene has CDR1 LGHNA and CDR2 YNFKEQ.

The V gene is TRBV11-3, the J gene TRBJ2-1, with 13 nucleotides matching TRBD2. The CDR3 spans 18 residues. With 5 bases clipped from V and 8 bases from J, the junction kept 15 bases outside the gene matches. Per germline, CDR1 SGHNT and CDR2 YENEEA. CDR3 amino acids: CASSLLTGLAGPVDEQFF. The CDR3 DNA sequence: TGTGCCAGCAGCCTCCTCACGGGACTAGCGGGGCCGGTCGATGAGCAGTTCTTC.

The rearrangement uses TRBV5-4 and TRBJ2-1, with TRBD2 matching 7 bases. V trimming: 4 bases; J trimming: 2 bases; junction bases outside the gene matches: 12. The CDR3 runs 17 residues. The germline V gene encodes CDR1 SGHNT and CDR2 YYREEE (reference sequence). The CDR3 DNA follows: TGTGCCAGCAGCCGCCCTAGCGGCCGAACAACCTACAATGAGCAGTTCTTC. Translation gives CASSRPSGRTTYNEQFF. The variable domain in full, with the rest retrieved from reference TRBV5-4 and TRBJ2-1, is ETGVTQSPTHLIKTRGQQVTLRCSSQSGHNTVSWYQQALGQGPQFIFQYYREEENGRGNFPPRFSGLQFPNYSSELNVNALELDDSALYLCASSRPSGRTTYNEQFFGPGTRLTVL.

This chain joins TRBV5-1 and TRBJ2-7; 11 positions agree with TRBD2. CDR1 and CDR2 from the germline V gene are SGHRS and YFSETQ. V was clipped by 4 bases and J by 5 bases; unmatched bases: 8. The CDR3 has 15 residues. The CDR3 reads CASSLTSGRWDEQYF. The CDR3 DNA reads TGCGCCAGCAGCCTTACTAGCGGGAGATGGGACGAGCAGTACTTC.

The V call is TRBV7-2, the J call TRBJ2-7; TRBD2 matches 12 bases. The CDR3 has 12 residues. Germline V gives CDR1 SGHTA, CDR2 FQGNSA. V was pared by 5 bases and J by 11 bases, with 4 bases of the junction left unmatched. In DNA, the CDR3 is TGTGCCAGCAGCCTCACTAGCGGGAGGAAGTACTTC. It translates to CASSLTSGRKYF.

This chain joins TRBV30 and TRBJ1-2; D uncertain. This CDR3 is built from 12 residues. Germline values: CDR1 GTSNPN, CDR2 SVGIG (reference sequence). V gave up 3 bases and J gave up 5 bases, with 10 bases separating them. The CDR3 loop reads CAWSRGGYGYTF. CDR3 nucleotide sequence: TGTGCCTGGAGCCGAGGCGGTTATGGCTACACCTTC. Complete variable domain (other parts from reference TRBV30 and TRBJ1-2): SQTIHQWPATLVQPVGSPLSLECTVEGTSNPNLYWYRQAAGRGLQLLFYSVGIGQISSEVPQNLSASRPQDRQFILSSKKLLLSDSGFYLCAWSRGGYGYTFGSGTRLTVV.

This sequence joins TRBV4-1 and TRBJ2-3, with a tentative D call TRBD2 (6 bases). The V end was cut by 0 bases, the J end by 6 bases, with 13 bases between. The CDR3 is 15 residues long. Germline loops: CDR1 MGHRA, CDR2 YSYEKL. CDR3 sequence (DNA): TGCGCCAGCAGCCAAGAGGCGGCGAGCGGGGATACGCAGTATTTT. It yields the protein CASSQEAASGDTQYF.